These 24 T cell receptor beta chains share one sample of origin, sequenced in a study of PD-1 blockade in classical Hodgkin lymphoma (dated by TCRdb to about 2020). In the paper's terms, the time point label means: cycle 4 day 1 (C4D1), after six to seven weeks of nivolumab. Every trial patient had relapsed following autologous stem cell transplantation, and prior brentuximab vedotin exposure was what differed among cohorts A, B and C. Library prep was done by the immunoSEQ multiplex PCR assay. The immuneACCESS repertoire file appears here via TCRdb, limited to in-frame rearrangements. These files lack a portion of the clones; in checked studies, under half of the deficit traces to unresolved V genes, and the cause of the others is not known. In all, the sample holds 25,000 to 30,000 clones, and 80% of those were seen once. The ten largest clones capture 15% to 20% of the sample. Specimen: peripheral blood mononuclear cells (PBMCs), collected before the fourth cycle of nivolumab. The receptors derive from a human donor with classical Hodgkin lymphoma.

V gene TRBV5-1 combines with J gene TRBJ2-1; no clear D. Trimming shortened V by 0 bases and J by 5 bases, and 15 bases separated the two germline ends. The germline gives CDR1 SGHRS, CDR2 YFSETQ. This CDR3 is 16 amino acids long. The CDR3 DNA follows: TGCGCCAGCAGCTTGGCCCCCCGGGTTGGCGACAATGAGCAGTTCTTC. Translated, it gives CASSLAPRVGDNEQFF.

This chain uses TRBV6-1 with TRBJ1-5; 9 positions match TRBD1. The CDR3 spans 18 residues. The germline gives CDR1 MNHNS, CDR2 SASEGT. After removal of 3 bases from V and 1 base from J, the junction contained 10 bases not matched to a gene. CDR3 sequence reads: CASSDLLTGGSSNQPQHF. As DNA, the CDR3 is TGTGCCAGCAGTGACCTTCTAACAGGGGGCTCGAGCAATCAGCCCCAGCATTTT.

In nucleotides, the CDR3 is TGTGCCAGCAGTGATCCCGGGACAGGGACCTACGAGCAGTACTTC. Protein product: CASSDPGTGTYEQYF. The chain has TRBV28 and TRBJ2-7; 9 positions match TRBD1. CDR3 size: 15 residues. Germline CDR1 is MDHEN and CDR2 is SYDVKM. The V segment lost 5 bases and the J segment 2 bases; nucleotides outside the gene matches: 7.

The chain combines TRBV18 with TRBJ1-5; no clear D. CDR1 is KGHSH, CDR2 LQKENI, per germline. Trimming removed 3 bases at V and 4 bases at J, with 7 bases between. The CDR3 sequence is 13 residues long. The CDR3: CASSPEWNQPQHF. Written as DNA, the CDR3 is TGTGCCAGCTCACCGGAATGGAATCAGCCCCAGCATTTT.

The V call is TRBV29-1, the J call TRBJ2-5, with D hard to call. CDR1 and CDR2 (germline): SQVTM, ANQGSEA. The CDR3 contains 16 residues. V gave up 1 base and J gave up 0 bases, with 15 bases separating them. The CDR3 DNA sequence: TGCAGCGTTGAAGCCCTGGAGTCTTTGTACCAAGAGACCCAGTACTTC. Translated, it gives CSVEALESLYQETQYF.

The rearrangement joins TRBV27 to TRBJ2-3; TRBD1 is a possible D gene (6 bases). Trimming took off 10 bases at V and 2 bases at J, with 13 bases between the two ends. CDR1 is MNHEY and CDR2 is SMNVEV in the germline V gene (reference sequence). This CDR3 is built from 13 residues. The chain's CDR3 is CATLGQTTDTQYF. The CDR3 DNA reads as TGTGCCACCCTTGGACAGACCACAGATACGCAGTATTTT.

For the CDR3, the DNA is TGTGCCAGCGACCCCGGGGGCCGGAACATTCAGTACTTC. Encoded protein: CASDPGGRNIQYF. The chain carries TRBV19 and TRBJ2-4, with D possibly called TRBD1 or TRBD2 (6 bases each). With 9 bases removed from V and 7 bases from J, the gap between germline ends came to 16 bases. The germline V gene has CDR1 LNHDA and CDR2 SQIVND (reference sequence). The CDR3 totals 13 residues.

This chain links TRBV7-8 with TRBJ1-1; 7 nucleotides align to TRBD1. CDR1 is SGHVS and CDR2 is FQNEAQ in the germline V gene. This CDR3 has 16 amino acids. The CDR3: CARQGGSIGSDTEAFF. The CDR3 DNA reads as TGTGCTCGGCAGGGGGGGTCGATTGGATCGGACACTGAAGCTTTCTTT.

This chain connects TRBV5-6 to TRBJ2-7, with D unclear. The CDR3 has 13 residues. Germline V gene sequence: CDR1 SGHDT, CDR2 YYEEEE. V lost 1 base and J lost 4, with 9 bases in between. CDR3 DNA: TGTGCCAGCAGCTTGAACCTGCAGTACGAGCAGTACTTC. It translates to CASSLNLQYEQYF.

Here the CDR3 reads CASSPGPNTEAFF. In DNA, the CDR3 is TGTGCCAGCTCACCGGGACCCAATACTGAAGCTTTCTTT. The chain uses TRBV18 and TRBJ1-1, with D maybe TRBD1 (5 bases). Per germline, CDR1 KGHSH and CDR2 LQKENI. The CDR3 is made up of 13 amino acids. V dropped 3 bases and J dropped 5 bases, with 10 bases sitting between them.

The chain recombines TRBV28 with TRBJ2-2, with a weak D call TRBD1 (6 bases). V lost 3 bases to trimming and J lost 1 base, with 12 bases between them. The CDR3 spans 16 residues. CDR1 is MDHEN and CDR2 is SYDVKM in the germline V gene. CDR3 protein: CASSFPLRGNTGELFF. CDR3 nucleotides: TGTGCCAGCAGTTTTCCTCTCAGGGGGAACACCGGGGAGCTGTTTTTT.

The rearrangement links TRBV2 to TRBJ2-1, with D unclear. From germline, CDR1 is SNHLY and CDR2 FYNNEI. The CDR3 is 11 amino acids. The ends were cut back, 2 bases at V and 9 bases at J, with 5 bases in the middle. The CDR3 sequence is CASSELVEQFF. The CDR3 coding sequence is TGTGCCAGCAGTGAATTGGTTGAGCAGTTCTTC. Using reference TRBV2 and TRBJ2-1 for the parts outside the CDR3, the full variable domain is EPEVTQTPSHQVTQMGQEVILRCVPISNHLYFYWYRQILGQKVEFLVSFYNNEISEKSEIFDDQFSVERPDGSNFTLKIRSTKLEDSAMYFCASSELVEQFFGPGTRLTVL.

The DNA of the CDR3 is TGTGCCAGCAGCGAACTAGCGGTTAGCACAGATACGCAGTATTTT. This codes for CASSELAVSTDTQYF. The J gene is TRBJ2-3, the V gene TRBV5-4, with TRBD2 identical over 8 bases. V lost 4 bases, J lost 0 bases, and 4 bases stayed unmatched. The CDR3 totals 15 residues. Germline V gene data show CDR1 as SGHNT and CDR2 as YYREEE (reference sequence).

This clone was detected only a few times. The rearrangement joins TRBV6-5 to TRBJ1-4, with D uncertain. V shed 6 bases and J shed 5 bases, with 16 bases lying between them. The CDR3 spans 15 residues. CDR1 and CDR2 from the germline V gene are MNHEY and SVGAGI. The CDR3 coding sequence is TGTGCCAGCAGACGTCGTAGGGTAACAAATGAAAAACTGTTTTTT. It encodes CASRRRRVTNEKLFF.

The chain combines TRBV6-1 with TRBJ1-1, with no clear D. Germline-derived CDR1 and CDR2 are MNHNS and SASEGT. Trimming took 1 base from V and 5 from J, leaving 2 bases between them. The CDR3 is 11 residues long. The CDR3, as DNA: TGTGCCAGCAGTGAAGGGACTGAAGCTTTCTTT. It encodes CASSEGTEAFF.

This chain links TRBV6-1 with TRBJ1-5; 8 bases are shared with TRBD1. J gave up 4 bases and V 5 bases, and 7 bases lay outside the gene matches. CDR1 and CDR2 (germline): MNHNS, SASEGT. The length of the CDR3 is 15 residues. For the CDR3, the DNA is TGTGCCAGCAGTCAGGGGGCGAGTCGGAATCAGCCCCAGCATTTT. This encodes CASSQGASRNQPQHF.

This chain uses TRBV18 with TRBJ2-7; 7 nucleotides match TRBD2. The V gene end was trimmed by 2 bases and the J gene end by 7 bases; junction bases not matched to a gene: 8. The CDR3 has 14 amino acids. Germline-derived CDR1 and CDR2 are KGHSH and LQKENI. CDR3 residues: CASSPGSGEREQYF. The CDR3 region has the DNA TGTGCCAGCTCACCAGGAAGCGGGGAGCGGGAGCAGTACTTC.

Only a few counts were recorded for this clone. The rearrangement joins TRBV7-3 to TRBJ2-2, with 9 bases fitting TRBD2. The junction had 3 bases not matched to a gene; V was cut back by 3 bases and J by 7 bases. In germline, CDR1 is SGHTA, CDR2 FQGTGA. The CDR3 has 14 amino acids. The CDR3 region has the DNA TGTGCCAGCAGCTTTGATAGCGGGAGCGGGGAGCTGTTTTTT. Its protein product is CASSFDSGSGELFF.

The J gene is TRBJ2-2, the V gene TRBV18; D perhaps matches TRBD1 (5 bases). V was trimmed by 2 bases and J by 4 bases, leaving 11 bases between them. The V gene's germline CDR1 is KGHSH and CDR2 LQKENI. The CDR3 contains 15 residues. In nucleotides, the CDR3 is TGTGCCAGCTCACCAGGGCAGGGTATCACCGGGGAGCTGTTTTTT. Its protein is CASSPGQGITGELFF.

The chain uses TRBV6-1 and TRBJ2-1; D is unclear. Germline V lookup: CDR1 MNHNS, CDR2 SASEGT. The CDR3 has 14 residues. Trimming stripped 5 bases from V and 6 bases from J, with 14 bases between. In DNA, the CDR3 is TGTGCCAGCAGTCTAAACCATCCCCCCAATGAGCAGTTCTTC. Protein sequence: CASSLNHPPNEQFF.

J is TRBJ1-5 and V is TRBV6-6; D may be TRBD1 (5 bases). The CDR3 has 13 amino acids. The V end lost 2 bases, the J end lost 5 bases, and 7 bases lay between the germline ends. From germline, CDR1 is MNHNY and CDR2 SVGAGI (reference sequence). The CDR3 DNA sequence: TGTGCCAGCAGTTACACGGGGGATCAGCCCCAGCATTTT. This codes for CASSYTGDQPQHF.

This clone counts as medium-sized. The V and J genes are TRBV5-1 and TRBJ2-7; TRBD1 agrees at 10 bases. The CDR3 is 16 residues long. The V and J ends lost 2 bases and 6 bases, in that order; junction bases with no gene match: 11. CDR1 and CDR2 from the germline V gene are SGHRS and YFSETQ. CDR3 nucleotide sequence: TGCGCCAGCAGCTTAAGCATGACAGGGGGCGTCGTCGAGCAGTACTTC. It encodes CASSLSMTGGVVEQYF.

The V and J genes are TRBV2 and TRBJ1-3, with D possibly TRBD1 on 5 matching bases. This CDR3 has 12 residues. Germline lookup yields CDR1 SNHLY and CDR2 FYNNEI. V lost 6 bases and J 2 bases, leaving 5 bases between the germline ends. Written as DNA, the CDR3 is TGTGCCAGCAGGGACACTGGAAACACCATATATTTT. Its protein is CASRDTGNTIYF. The full variable domain, rest sourced from reference TRBV2 and TRBJ1-3, is EPEVTQTPSHQVTQMGQEVILRCVPISNHLYFYWYRQILGQKVEFLVSFYNNEISEKSEIFDDQFSVERPDGSNFTLKIRSTKLEDSAMYFCASRDTGNTIYFGEGSWLTVV.

This clone was observed a handful of times. The CDR3 DNA sequence: TGTGCCAGCTCACCACCCAGGGGGCTAAGCGAGCAGTACTTC. Translating it yields CASSPPRGLSEQYF. V gene TRBV18 combines with J gene TRBJ2-7; 8 bases map to TRBD1. Germline loops: CDR1 KGHSH, CDR2 LQKENI. Trimming at V came to 0 bases and at J to 6 bases, leaving 4 bases not matched to a gene. This CDR3 region has 14 residues.